The 30 T cell receptor beta chains listed next were all sequenced from one sample in a study of T cell changes during pregnancy in multiple sclerosis. The method was immunoSEQ multiplex PCR; TCRdb's version includes in-frame clones alone and lacks a portion of them. The repertoire consists of under 100,000 clones, with nearly 95% occurring once and the leading ten covering 0.85% to 1.2%. Specimen: peripheral blood, collected in the second trimester of pregnancy. The receptors come from a female donor with multiple sclerosis, enrolled in a pregnancy study.

The rearrangement links TRBV19 to TRBJ1-2; perhaps TRBD1 as D (6 bases). CDR1 is LNHDA, CDR2 SQIVND, per germline (reference sequence). The CDR3 has 12 residues. Between the trimmed V and J ends, which lost 5 bases and 7 bases, there was a span of 11 bases. CDR3 bases: TGTGCCAGTAGTCCTGACAGGTCTGGCTACACCTTC. This codes for CASSPDRSGYTF.

The table lists this clone with a few counts. The chain employs TRBV6-1 and TRBJ1-4, with 7 bases matching TRBD1. CDR3 size: 17 residues. Trimming removed 3 bases from V and 6 bases from J; junction bases left unmatched: 13. The germline V gene encodes CDR1 MNHNS and CDR2 SASEGT. CDR3 in DNA: TGTGCCAGCAGTGATAACAACAGGGGTCAGACATATGAAAAACTGTTTTTT. Protein: CASSDNNRGQTYEKLFF.

The rearrangement joins TRBV6-1 to TRBJ1-2; 9 bases are shared with TRBD1. Trimming at V came to 4 bases and at J to 5 bases, leaving 11 bases not matched to a gene. The CDR3 sequence is 16 residues long. CDR1 is MNHNS, CDR2 SASEGT, per germline. The CDR3 coding sequence is TGTGCCAGCAGTGGACTTCCGGGACAGGGTGATTATGGCTACACCTTC. Protein product: CASSGLPGQGDYGYTF.

DNA for the CDR3: TGTGCCAGCAGCCATCGGGGGTATGGCTACACCTTC. Protein sequence: CASSHRGYGYTF. The rearrangement links TRBV14 to TRBJ1-2; a possible D gene is TRBD1 (5 bases). Germline values: CDR1 SGHDN, CDR2 FVKESK. The CDR3 length is 12 residues. Trimming left V 3 bases short and J 5 bases short, with 7 bases between.

The chain is built from TRBV7-2 and TRBJ2-7, with TRBD1 matching 7 bases. Trimming took 2 bases from V and 2 from J; bases not matched to a gene: 3. The CDR3 runs 14 residues. Germline loops: CDR1 SGHTA, CDR2 FQGNSA. CDR3 coding DNA: TGTGCCAGCAGCTTATGGGACAGACCCTACGAGCAGTACTTC. This encodes CASSLWDRPYEQYF.

The rearrangement uses TRBV6-5 and TRBJ2-7, with TRBD1 identical over 8 bases. CDR1 is MNHEY, CDR2 SVGAGI, per germline. The V and J ends lost 5 bases and 5 bases, in that order; junction bases with no gene match: 8. CDR3 size: 14 residues. Here the CDR3 reads CASSRRDRLHEQYF. Written as DNA, the CDR3 is TGTGCCAGCAGTAGAAGGGACAGGCTACACGAGCAGTACTTC.

For the CDR3, the DNA is TGTGCCAGCAGCCCGCGACAGGGGGCGGACGAGCAGTACTTC. Translated, it gives CASSPRQGADEQYF. This chain uses TRBV7-8 with TRBJ2-7; 10 bases match TRBD1. The V segment lost 5 bases and the J segment 5 bases; nucleotides outside the gene matches: 6. The germline V gene encodes CDR1 SGHVS and CDR2 FQNEAQ. This CDR3 contains 14 residues.

This clone was seen a single time. The V call is TRBV30, the J call TRBJ1-1; TRBD1 might be the D (6 bases). The germline CDR1 and CDR2 sequences are GTSNPN and SVGIG (reference sequence). CDR3 length equals 14 residues. Trimming stripped 1 base from V and 4 bases from J, with 13 bases between. CDR3 sequence reads: CAWSAGGAFTEAFF. In nucleotides, the CDR3 is TGTGCCTGGAGTGCTGGGGGGGCGTTCACTGAAGCTTTCTTT.

The genes are TRBV7-9 and TRBJ2-2; D call uncertain. CDR3 length: 16 amino acids. V was clipped by 4 bases and J by 0 bases, with 12 bases between them. Germline V gene lookup returns CDR1 SEHNR and CDR2 FQNEAQ (reference sequence). The CDR3 loop reads CASSSGDVTNTGELFF. The CDR3 DNA follows: TGTGCCAGCAGCTCCGGAGACGTAACGAACACCGGGGAGCTGTTTTTT.

This chain links TRBV19 with TRBJ2-7; D perhaps matches TRBD2 (5 bases). Germline CDR1 and CDR2: LNHDA and SQIVND (reference sequence). The CDR3 totals 13 residues. V was shortened by 5 bases and J by 0 bases, with 8 bases between the two germline ends. CDR3 region: CASSYGISYEQYF. DNA of the CDR3: TGTGCCAGTAGTTACGGGATCTCCTACGAGCAGTACTTC. The full variable domain, with the rest looked up from reference TRBV19 and TRBJ2-7, is DGGITQSPKYLFRKEGQNVTLSCEQNLNHDAMYWYRQDPGQGLRLIYYSQIVNDFQKGDIAEGYSVSREKKESFPLTVTSAQKNPTAFYLCASSYGISYEQYFGPGTRLTVT.

V gene TRBV19 combines with J gene TRBJ2-5, with 7 bases matching TRBD2. The ends lost 3 bases at V and 5 bases at J; junction bases unmatched: 9. This CDR3 is 15 amino acids long. Germline V CDR1 and CDR2: LNHDA, SQIVND (reference sequence). The CDR3 loop is CASSILGRRGETQYF. The CDR3 bases are TGTGCCAGTAGTATCCTCGGGAGGAGGGGTGAGACCCAGTACTTC.

The rearrangement uses TRBV7-8 and TRBJ2-7, with 11 nucleotides matching TRBD2. V was pared by 1 base and J by 6 bases, with 17 bases of the junction left unmatched. Germline-derived CDR1 and CDR2 are SGHVS and FQNEAQ. The CDR3 contains 19 residues. Here the CDR3 DNA reads TGTGCCAGCAGCTTAGGAACTAGCGGGAGCCCATCCCAGATACGCGAGCAGTACTTC. This codes for CASSLGTSGSPSQIREQYF. The variable domain in full, with the rest retrieved from reference TRBV7-8 and TRBJ2-7, is GAGVSQSPRYKVAKRGQDVALRCDPISGHVSLFWYQQALGQGPEFLTYFQNEAQLDKSGLPSDRFFAERPEGSVSTLKIQRTQQEDSAVYLCASSLGTSGSPSQIREQYFGPGTRLTVT.

The J gene is TRBJ2-5, the V gene TRBV5-1; 7 nucleotides line up with TRBD1. The CDR3 has 15 residues. Germline V CDR1 and CDR2: SGHRS, YFSETQ. The trim removed 4 bases at V and 3 bases at J, leaving 9 bases unmatched. CDR3 residues: CASSPDPTGKETQYF. In DNA form, the CDR3 reads TGCGCCAGCAGCCCCGACCCGACAGGGAAAGAGACCCAGTACTTC.

The rearrangement uses TRBV2 and TRBJ2-7; 7 bases are a match to TRBD1. From germline, CDR1 is SNHLY and CDR2 FYNNEI. J was trimmed by 0 bases and V by 6 bases; bases with no gene match: 5. The CDR3 sequence is 14 residues long. The chain's CDR3 is CASSHRDSSYEQYF. In DNA form, the CDR3 reads TGTGCCAGCAGCCACCGGGACAGCTCCTACGAGCAGTACTTC.

The chain recombines TRBV5-1 with TRBJ2-7, with 11 positions matching TRBD1. The ends lost 4 bases at V and 1 base at J; junction bases unmatched: 10. Per germline, CDR1 SGHRS and CDR2 YFSETQ. This CDR3 is built from 17 residues. The CDR3 sequence is CASSPVLGTGGSYEQYF. DNA of the CDR3: TGCGCCAGCAGCCCGGTACTTGGGACAGGGGGTTCCTACGAGCAGTACTTC. Supplemented by reference TRBV5-1 and TRBJ2-7, the full variable domain reads KAGVTQTPRYLIKTRGQQVTLSCSPISGHRSVSWYQQTPGQGLQFLFEYFSETQRNKGNFPGRFSGRQFSNSRSEMNVSTLELGDSALYLCASSPVLGTGGSYEQYFGPGTRLTVT.

The V gene is TRBV10-2, the J gene TRBJ2-3, with 12 bases that match TRBD2. The germline CDR1 and CDR2 sequences are WSHSY and SAAADI. The CDR3 contains 16 residues. V shed 0 bases and J 3 bases; nucleotides not matched to a gene: 1. The CDR3 reads CASSESTSGRTDTQYF. The CDR3 DNA is TGCGCCAGCAGTGAGTCTACTAGCGGGAGGACAGATACGCAGTATTTT.

The gene calls are TRBV6-1 and TRBJ1-2; TRBD1 matches at 9 bases. This CDR3 is built from 16 residues. Germline CDR1 MNHNS, CDR2 SASEGT. Trimming at V came to 4 bases and at J to 4 bases, leaving 10 bases not matched to a gene. CDR3 region: CASSAYRGLEVYGYTF. The CDR3 DNA is TGTGCCAGCAGTGCGTACAGGGGGCTGGAGGTCTATGGCTACACCTTC.

V usage is TRBV11-2 and J usage is TRBJ2-1, with D perhaps matching TRBD1 (5 bases). Germline CDR1 and CDR2: SGHAT and FQNNGV. Trimming shortened V by 6 bases and J by 8 bases, and 11 bases separated the two germline ends. This CDR3 comprises 12 residues. CDR3 coding DNA: TGTGCCAGCAGGTACAGGTCACATGAGCAGTTCTTC. This gives the protein CASRYRSHEQFF.

In this sample, this clone turned up once. CDR3 nucleotides: TGTGCCAGCAGCCCAGGGGGGAACTATGGCTACACCTTC. This translates into CASSPGGNYGYTF. This chain connects TRBV2 to TRBJ1-2, with TRBD1 identical over 7 bases. V dropped 6 bases and J dropped 2; count of bases not matched to a gene: 3. Germline V lookup: CDR1 SNHLY, CDR2 FYNNEI. CDR3 length: 13 residues.

CDR3: CASSEWGLAGENIQYF. CDR3 nucleotides: TGTGCCAGCAGTGAATGGGGACTAGCGGGAGAAAACATTCAGTACTTC. This chain joins TRBV6-1 and TRBJ2-4; 14 bases are a match to TRBD2. After removal of 2 bases from V and 5 bases from J, the junction contained 2 bases not matched to a gene. In germline, CDR1 is MNHNS, CDR2 SASEGT. This CDR3 is built from 16 residues.

This clone was seen just once. This sequence joins TRBV27 and TRBJ2-7; D ambiguous. Germline CDR1 reads MNHEY; CDR2 reads SMNVEV (reference sequence). V dropped 5 bases and J dropped 0 bases, with 8 bases sitting between them. This CDR3 contains 13 residues. Here the CDR3 reads CASSHGSSYEQYF. DNA for the CDR3: TGTGCCAGCAGTCACGGGTCCTCCTACGAGCAGTACTTC.

This clone was observed a single time. This chain uses TRBV27 with TRBJ1-2; D may be TRBD1 (6 bases). CDR1 and CDR2 (germline): MNHEY, SMNVEV (reference sequence). CDR3 length: 16 amino acids. V lost 0 bases and J 7 bases, leaving 18 bases between the germline ends. The CDR3 sequence is CASSLSGQGKYGGYTF. The DNA of the CDR3 is TGTGCCAGCAGTTTATCAGGGCAGGGGAAGTATGGTGGCTACACCTTC.

This clone has a single count. DNA of the CDR3: TGTGCCAGCAGTGTTAGTAGAGGGGGGGGCTCTGGGGCCAACGTCCTGACTTTC. Amino acids: CASSVSRGGGSGANVLTF. V and J are TRBV2 and TRBJ2-6, with a weak D call TRBD2 (7 bases). V was shortened by 4 bases and J by 0 bases, with 16 bases between the two germline ends. Per germline, CDR1 SNHLY and CDR2 FYNNEI. This CDR3 is built from 18 residues.

The rearrangement joins TRBV2 to TRBJ2-7; TRBD2 matches 10 bases. In germline, CDR1 is SNHLY, CDR2 FYNNEI. The V gene end was trimmed by 5 bases and the J gene end by 2 bases; junction bases not matched to a gene: 18. There are 19 residues in the CDR3. The CDR3 DNA is TGTGCCAGCAGTCCCACACCTCGGGTAGGGACTAGCGCACCCTACGAGCAGTACTTC. Translation gives CASSPTPRVGTSAPYEQYF. Full variable domain (outside the CDR3, taken from reference TRBV2 and TRBJ2-7): EPEVTQTPSHQVTQMGQEVILRCVPISNHLYFYWYRQILGQKVEFLVSFYNNEISEKSEIFDDQFSVERPDGSNFTLKIRSTKLEDSAMYFCASSPTPRVGTSAPYEQYFGPGTRLTVT.

The chain uses TRBV5-1 and TRBJ2-2, with TRBD1 matching over 11 bases. CDR3 length equals 20 residues. V trimming: 0 bases; J trimming: 0 bases; junction bases outside the gene matches: 10. Per germline, CDR1 SGHRS and CDR2 YFSETQ. The CDR3 sequence is CASSLAPTGTGGTNTGELFF. DNA for the CDR3: TGCGCCAGCAGCTTGGCCCCTACCGGGACAGGGGGAACGAACACCGGGGAGCTGTTTTTT. Full variable domain (remainder filled in from reference TRBV5-1 and TRBJ2-2): KAGVTQTPRYLIKTRGQQVTLSCSPISGHRSVSWYQQTPGQGLQFLFEYFSETQRNKGNFPGRFSGRQFSNSRSEMNVSTLELGDSALYLCASSLAPTGTGGTNTGELFFGEGSRLTVL.

This chain uses TRBV28 with TRBJ2-1, with 11 bases matching TRBD2. Germline lookup yields CDR1 MDHEN and CDR2 SYDVKM. With V trimmed by 1 base and J by 8 bases, 4 bases remained unmatched. The CDR3 totals 15 residues. This CDR3 is CASSLLAGGSDEQFF. CDR3 coding DNA: TGTGCCAGCAGTTTATTAGCGGGAGGGTCGGATGAGCAGTTCTTC.

The V call is TRBV6-1, the J call TRBJ2-3; TRBD1 agrees at 9 bases. The CDR3 totals 14 residues. V trimming: 9 bases; J trimming: 0 bases; junction bases outside the gene matches: 4. Germline CDR1 reads MNHNS; CDR2 reads SASEGT. The chain's CDR3 is CARGQGTSTDTQYF. In nucleotides, the CDR3 is TGTGCCAGGGGACAGGGTACTAGCACAGATACGCAGTATTTT.

The rearrangement links TRBV13 to TRBJ2-7; TRBD1 might be the D (5 bases). V was shortened by 6 bases and J by 6 bases, with 15 bases between the two germline ends. Germline assignment: CDR1 PRHDT and CDR2 FYEKMQ (reference sequence). The CDR3 is 13 residues long. Written as DNA, the CDR3 is TGTGCCAGCAGGCATATGACAGCTAGCGAGCAGTACTTC. Translation: CASRHMTASEQYF.

This chain connects TRBV6-5 to TRBJ1-2; 9 bases agree with TRBD1. The CDR3 has 14 residues. Germline CDR1 is MNHEY and CDR2 is SVGAGI. V lost 2 bases to trimming and J lost 4 bases; unmatched junction nucleotides: 2. This CDR3 reads CASSYGTGSYGYTF. The CDR3 DNA is TGTGCCAGCAGTTACGGGACAGGGAGCTATGGCTACACCTTC.

This chain links TRBV29-1 with TRBJ2-7; TRBD1 agrees at 7 bases. There are 14 residues in the CDR3. CDR1 is SQVTM and CDR2 is ANQGSEA in the germline V gene. The V and J ends lost 7 bases and 1 base, in that order; junction bases with no gene match: 10. The CDR3, as DNA: TGCAGCGCCCGGACAGGCGGAGGATCCTACGAGCAGTACTTC. Amino acids: CSARTGGGSYEQYF.